Presented here are 17 T cell receptor beta chains from one specimen sequenced in a study of T cells in women clearing cervical HPV infection. Produced via immunoSEQ multiplex PCR; TCRdb's table is partial and in-frame only. The data show some 30,000 clones, and the top ten clones hold 4.2%. The sequencing input was blood buffy coat. These TCRs come from a woman aged 18 to 69 with a cervical HPV16 infection that either progressed to CIN3+ or cleared (not recorded which).

To note about this clone: Read coverage stops 3 residues before the CDR3 terminus; the germline J gene supplies the remainder. The chain uses TRBV7-9 and TRBJ1-5; no firm D call. V was shortened by 5 bases and J by 7 bases, with 9 bases between the two germline ends. Germline assignment: CDR1 SEHNR and CDR2 FQNEAQ (reference sequence). This CDR3 contains 12 residues. CDR3 loop: CASSEGTQPQHF. CDR3 bases read: TGTGCCAGCAGCGAGGGTACCCAGCCC.

Worth noting for this clone: The CDR3 end lies 3 residues beyond the end of the read and is filled in from the germline J gene. The rearrangement uses TRBV5-1 and TRBJ2-3; no firm D call. Trimming pared 0 bases from V and 0 bases from J, leaving 8 bases between. The CDR3 sequence is 15 residues long. Germline V gene sequence: CDR1 SGHRS, CDR2 YFSETQ. The DNA read from the CDR3 is TGCGCCAGCAGCTTGGAACAGTCTAGCACAGATACG. It codes for CASSLEQSSTDT. The CDR3 reads in full as CASSLEQSSTDTQYF. The whole variable domain, filled in from reference TRBV5-1 and TRBJ2-3, reads KAGVTQTPRYLIKTRGQQVTLSCSPISGHRSVSWYQQTPGQGLQFLFEYFSETQRNKGNFPGRFSGRQFSNSRSEMNVSTLELGDSALYLCASSLEQSSTDTQYFGPGTRLTVL.

As to this clone: The read gets to within 3 residues of the CDR3 end, and the germline J gene fills in the rest. The chain has TRBV2 and TRBJ2-5; TRBD1 matches at 9 bases. Germline CDR1 SNHLY, CDR2 FYNNEI. The V gene end was trimmed by 6 bases and the J gene end by 4 bases; junction bases not matched to a gene: 9. This CDR3 spans 15 amino acids. CDR3 in amino acids: CASRSRDRVGETQYF. CDR3 bases read: TGTGCCAGCAGGAGCCGGGACAGGGTAGGAGAGACC.

A word on this clone: The read terminates 3 residues ahead of where the CDR3 ends, so the germline J gene completes it. The rearrangement joins TRBV7-6 to TRBJ1-4; no clear D gene. This CDR3 has 16 amino acids. V was shortened by 0 bases and J by 7 bases, with 15 bases between the two germline ends. The germline V gene encodes CDR1 SGHVS and CDR2 FNYEAQ. CDR3 loop: CASSLAQLQGGEKLFF. CDR3 DNA (partial): TGTGCCAGCAGCTTAGCACAGCTTCAAGGAGGTGAAAAA.

Points on this clone: The read ends 3 residues before the CDR3 terminus; that terminus is restored from the germline J gene. The chain is built from TRBV19 and TRBJ1-6; tentatively, D is TRBD1 (5 bases). The germline CDR1 and CDR2 sequences are LNHDA and SQIVND (reference sequence). The CDR3 is 11 residues long. The sequenced CDR3 bases are TGTGCCAGCGGCAAAGGGGTAGCC. Protein product: CASGKGVA. From start to end, the CDR3 is CASGKGVALHF.

The CDR3 region is CASKGTGGNSPLHF. The sequenced part of the CDR3 DNA is TGTGCCAGCAAGGGGACAGGAGGTAATTCACCC. V usage is TRBV2 and J usage is TRBJ1-6, with TRBD1 identical over 8 bases. The read falls 3 residues short of the CDR3 end, and the missing part is taken from the germline J gene. After removal of 7 bases from V and 6 bases from J, the junction contained 5 bases not matched to a gene. In germline, CDR1 is SNHLY, CDR2 FYNNEI. CDR3 size: 14 residues.

Turning to this clone: The read stops 3 residues short of the end of the CDR3; the missing end is completed from the germline J gene. This chain links TRBV20-1 with TRBJ2-7; 11 bases fit TRBD2. This CDR3 is 15 amino acids long. The germline gives CDR1 DFQATT, CDR2 SNEGSKA (reference sequence). Unmatched junction bases numbered 11, after V lost 5 bases and J lost 5 bases. The CDR3: CSALAFSGRVDEQYF. The sequenced part of the CDR3 DNA is TGCAGTGCTCTAGCCTTTAGCGGGAGGGTGGACGAG.

Regarding this clone: The read falls 3 residues short of the CDR3 end, and the missing part is taken from the germline J gene. The chain is built from TRBV6-2 or TRBV6-3 and TRBJ2-7; possibly TRBD2 for D (6 bases). Germline V gives CDR1 MNHEY, CDR2 SVGEGT. The length of the CDR3 is 14 residues. Trimming left V 8 bases short and J 2 bases short, with 16 bases between. CDR3 bases read: TGTGCCAGCCTAGCGTTGGGCGGTCCCTACGAG. It encodes CASLALGGPYE. The CDR3 in full is CASLALGGPYEQYF.

Worth noting for this clone: The observed sequence ends 3 residues before the CDR3 terminus, with the missing tail filled in from the germline J gene. V gene TRBV5-4 combines with J gene TRBJ2-5; 10 nucleotides align to TRBD2. CDR1 and CDR2 (germline): SGHNT, YYREEE (reference sequence). The CDR3 totals 14 residues. Unmatched junction bases numbered 2, after V lost 4 bases and J lost 2 bases. The CDR3 sequence is CASSVLAGQETQYF. Partial CDR3 DNA: TGTGCCAGCAGCGTACTAGCGGGGCAAGAGACC.

For this clone: The CDR3 goes on 3 residues after the read ends, and that part is filled in from the germline J gene. The chain carries TRBV20-1 and TRBJ1-1, with TRBD1 as a possible D gene (6 bases). This CDR3 comprises 18 residues. Germline CDR1 is DFQATT and CDR2 is SNEGSKA (reference sequence). The V and J ends lost 0 bases and 0 bases respectively, with 20 bases between them. The CDR3 reads CSARDMGAIQQMNTEAFF. The sequenced CDR3 bases are TGCAGTGCTAGAGATATGGGGGCGATACAGCAGATGAACACTGAA.

In regard to this clone: The read stops 3 residues short of the end of the CDR3; the missing end is completed from the germline J gene. This specimen includes other DNA sequences encoding the same CDR3. The chain is built from TRBV6-1 and TRBJ1-6; 10 bases agree with TRBD1. CDR3 length: 15 amino acids. Germline CDR1 reads MNHNS; CDR2 reads SASEGT. Trimming removed 5 bases from V and 8 bases from J; junction bases left unmatched: 6. CDR3 in amino acids: CASSKGQGGDSPLHF. The covered CDR3 bases are TGTGCCAGCAGTAAAGGACAGGGGGGCGATTCACCC.

Comment on this clone: The read gets to within 3 residues of the CDR3 end, and the germline J gene fills in the rest. The chain joins TRBV6-2 or TRBV6-3 to TRBJ2-7; 11 nucleotides align to TRBD2. Germline V gene sequence: CDR1 MNHEY, CDR2 SVGEGT. The CDR3 loop spans 15 amino acids. V gave up 5 bases and J gave up 0 bases; unmatched junction bases: 3. CDR3 loop: CASSPGLADSYEQYF. The covered CDR3 bases are TGTGCCAGCAGTCCGGGACTAGCGGACTCCTACGAG.

A remark on this clone: The CDR3 end lies 3 residues beyond the end of the read and is filled in from the germline J gene. The V and J genes are TRBV20-1 and TRBJ2-1, with no clear D. This CDR3 is built from 14 residues. Germline V gene data show CDR1 as DFQATT and CDR2 as SNEGSKA (reference sequence). The germline V and J ends were trimmed by 6 bases and 3 bases, with 15 bases remaining between them. CDR3 sequence reads: CSAASRYYYNEQFF. The CDR3 bases that were read are TGCAGTGCCGCTTCCCGTTACTACTACAATGAG.

As regards this clone: The read terminates 3 residues before the CDR3 end, so the remaining end is supplied by the germline J gene. The genes are TRBV19 and TRBJ1-5, with D possibly matching TRBD1 (6 bases). V lost 5 bases to trimming and J lost 6 bases, with 17 bases between them. This CDR3 spans 15 amino acids. Germline lookup yields CDR1 LNHDA and CDR2 SQIVND (reference sequence). Incomplete CDR3 DNA: TGTGCCAGTAGTTTTACAGGGTCGGGGATTCAGCCC. Translated: CASSFTGSGIQP. The whole CDR3 protein is CASSFTGSGIQPQHF.

Details on this clone: The DNA ends 3 residues before the CDR3 does, and the rest of the CDR3 is filled in from the germline J gene. The chain joins TRBV7-2 to TRBJ2-2; a weak D match, TRBD1 (5 bases). CDR1 and CDR2 from the germline V gene are SGHTA and FQGNSA. V was pared by 7 bases and J by 0 bases, with 9 bases between. The CDR3 sequence is 14 residues long. CDR3 DNA, as far as it was read: TGTGCCAGCACCAGGGATCCGAACACCGGGGAG. Amino acid sequence: CASTRDPNTGE. The full CDR3 protein reads CASTRDPNTGELFF. The entire variable domain, with the rest obtained from reference TRBV7-2 and TRBJ2-2, is as follows: GAGVSQSPSNKVTEKGKDVELRCDPISGHTALYWYRQSLGQGLEFLIYFQGNSAPDKSGLPSDRFSAERTGGSVSTLTIQRTQQEDSAVYLCASTRDPNTGELFFGEGSRLTVL.

As to this clone: Sequencing ends 3 residues short of the CDR3 end; the germline J gene provides the rest. The chain recombines TRBV20-1 with TRBJ2-5, with 10 bases matching TRBD2. The V gene end was trimmed by 5 bases and the J gene end by 2 bases; junction bases not matched to a gene: 8. Germline CDR1 reads DFQATT; CDR2 reads SNEGSKA (reference sequence). The length of the CDR3 is 15 residues. The covered CDR3 bases are TGCAGTGCTCACATAGCGGGGGGTACACAAGAGACC. Translating gives CSAHIAGGTQET. The full CDR3 reads CSAHIAGGTQETQYF.

For this clone: Sequencing ends 3 residues short of the CDR3 end; the germline J gene provides the rest. This rearrangement joins TRBV7-3 to TRBJ1-4, with TRBD1 as a possible D gene (6 bases). This CDR3 spans 17 amino acids. The V gene lost 1 base and the J gene lost 7 bases, with 19 bases spanning the gap. In germline, CDR1 is SGHTA, CDR2 FQGTGA. The CDR3: CASSLKVQGLFLEKLFF. The covered CDR3 bases are TGTGCCAGCAGCTTAAAAGTACAGGGATTATTTCTTGAAAAA.